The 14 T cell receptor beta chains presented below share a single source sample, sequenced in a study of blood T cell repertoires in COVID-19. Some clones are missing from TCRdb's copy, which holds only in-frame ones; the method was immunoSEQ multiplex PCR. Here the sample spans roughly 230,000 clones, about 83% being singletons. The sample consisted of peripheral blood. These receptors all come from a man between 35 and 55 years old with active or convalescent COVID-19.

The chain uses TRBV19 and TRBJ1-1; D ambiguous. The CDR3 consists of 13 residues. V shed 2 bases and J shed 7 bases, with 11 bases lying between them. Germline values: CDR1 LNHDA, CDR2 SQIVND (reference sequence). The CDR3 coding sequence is TGTGCCAGTAGTATAAACAGCCCGGTTGAAGCTTTCTTT. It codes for CASSINSPVEAFF.

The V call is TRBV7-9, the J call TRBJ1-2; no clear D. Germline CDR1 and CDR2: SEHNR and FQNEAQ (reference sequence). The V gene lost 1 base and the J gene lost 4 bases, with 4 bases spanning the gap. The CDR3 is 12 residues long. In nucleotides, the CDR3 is TGTGCCAGCAGCTTAGTTAGCTATGGCTACACCTTC. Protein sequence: CASSLVSYGYTF. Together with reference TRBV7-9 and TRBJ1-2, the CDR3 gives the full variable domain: DTGVSQNPRHKITKRGQNVTFRCDPISEHNRLYWYRQTLGQGPEFLTYFQNEAQLEKSRLLSDRFSAERPKGSFSTLEIQRTEQGDSAMYLCASSLVSYGYTFGSGTRLTVV.

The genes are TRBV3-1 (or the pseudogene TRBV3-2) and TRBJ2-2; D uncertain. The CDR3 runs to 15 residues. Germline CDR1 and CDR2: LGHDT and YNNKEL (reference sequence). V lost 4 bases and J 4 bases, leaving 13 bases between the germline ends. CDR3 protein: CASSPRQVTTGELFF. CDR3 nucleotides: TGTGCCAGCAGCCCCCGGCAGGTCACCACCGGGGAGCTGTTTTTT.

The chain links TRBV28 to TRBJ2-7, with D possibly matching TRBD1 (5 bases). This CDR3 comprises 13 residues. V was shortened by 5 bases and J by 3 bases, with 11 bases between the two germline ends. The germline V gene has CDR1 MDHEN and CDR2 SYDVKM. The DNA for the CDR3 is TGTGCCAGCAGTCCCCCGGACATCTACGAGCAGTACTTC. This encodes CASSPPDIYEQYF.

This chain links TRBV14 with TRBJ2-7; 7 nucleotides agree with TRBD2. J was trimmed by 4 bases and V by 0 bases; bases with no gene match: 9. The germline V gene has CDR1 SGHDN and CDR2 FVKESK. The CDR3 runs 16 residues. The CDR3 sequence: CASSQEASGPLYEQYF. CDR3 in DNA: TGTGCCAGCAGCCAAGAAGCTAGCGGACCTCTATACGAGCAGTACTTC.

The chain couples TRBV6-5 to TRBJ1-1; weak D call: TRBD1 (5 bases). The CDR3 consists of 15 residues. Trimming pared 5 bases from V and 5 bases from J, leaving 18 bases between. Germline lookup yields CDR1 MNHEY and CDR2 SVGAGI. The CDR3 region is CASSNPGLRNTEAFF. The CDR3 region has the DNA TGTGCCAGCAGTAATCCGGGACTGCGGAATACTGAAGCTTTCTTT.

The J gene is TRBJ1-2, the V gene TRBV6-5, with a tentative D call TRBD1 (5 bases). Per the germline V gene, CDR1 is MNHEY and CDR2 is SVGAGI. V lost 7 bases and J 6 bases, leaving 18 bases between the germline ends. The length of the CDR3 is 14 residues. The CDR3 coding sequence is TGTGCCAGCATGGATAGGGGCGGGGGTGATGGCTACACCTTC. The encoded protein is CASMDRGGGDGYTF.

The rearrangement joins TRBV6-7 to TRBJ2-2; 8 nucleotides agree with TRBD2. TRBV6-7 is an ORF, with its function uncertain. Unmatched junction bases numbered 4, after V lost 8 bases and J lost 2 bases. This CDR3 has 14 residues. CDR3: CASPREGNTGELFF. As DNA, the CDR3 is TGTGCCAGCCCCCGGGAGGGAAACACCGGGGAGCTGTTTTTT.

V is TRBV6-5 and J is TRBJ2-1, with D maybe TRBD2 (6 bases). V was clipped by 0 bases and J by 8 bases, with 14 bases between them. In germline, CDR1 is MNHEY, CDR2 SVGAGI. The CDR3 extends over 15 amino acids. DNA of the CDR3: TGTGCCAGCAGTTACTCGTTTGCTAGCGACCATGAGCAGTTCTTC. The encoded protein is CASSYSFASDHEQFF.

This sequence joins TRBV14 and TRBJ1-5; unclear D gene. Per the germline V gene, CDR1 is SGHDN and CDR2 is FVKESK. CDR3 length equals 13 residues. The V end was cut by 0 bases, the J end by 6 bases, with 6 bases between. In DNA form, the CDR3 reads TGTGCCAGCAGCCAAGATAACAGTCAGCCCCAGCATTTT. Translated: CASSQDNSQPQHF.

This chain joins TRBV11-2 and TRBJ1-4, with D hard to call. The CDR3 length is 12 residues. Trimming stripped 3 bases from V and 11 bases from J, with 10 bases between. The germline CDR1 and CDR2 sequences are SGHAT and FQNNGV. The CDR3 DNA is TGTGCCAGCAGCTTGATTGGAGAGAAACTGTTTTTT. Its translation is CASSLIGEKLFF.

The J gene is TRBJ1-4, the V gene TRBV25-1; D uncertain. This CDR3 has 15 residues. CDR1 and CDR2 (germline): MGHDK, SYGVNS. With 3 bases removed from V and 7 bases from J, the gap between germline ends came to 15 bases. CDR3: CASSDPAGLSEKLFF. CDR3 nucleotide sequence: TGTGCCAGCAGTGACCCTGCGGGGTTGAGTGAAAAACTGTTTTTT.

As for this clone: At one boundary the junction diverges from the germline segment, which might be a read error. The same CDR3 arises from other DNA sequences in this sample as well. The CDR3 is CASSLGTSGRKETQYF. In nucleotides, the CDR3 is TGTGCCAGCAGCTTGGGGACTAGCGGGAGGAAGGAGACTCAGTACTTC. The chain links TRBV5-6 to TRBJ2-5; TRBD2 aligns across 14 bases. Germline loops: CDR1 SGHDT, CDR2 YYEEEE. The length of the CDR3 is 16 residues.

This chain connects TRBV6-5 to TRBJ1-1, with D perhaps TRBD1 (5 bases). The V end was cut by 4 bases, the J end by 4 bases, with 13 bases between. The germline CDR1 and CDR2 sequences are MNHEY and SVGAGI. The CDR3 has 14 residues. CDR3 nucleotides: TGTGCCAGCAGTTCCTGGGGGGAGGGCACTGAAGCTTTCTTT. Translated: CASSSWGEGTEAFF.